The rows below give T cell receptor beta chains drawn from one sample of a study of T cells after yellow fever vaccination. TCRdb re-called the 5' RACE reads with MiXCR, one entry per CDR3 protein. The sample includes 250,000 to 400,000 distinct CDR3 sequences, approximately 4% of them seen just once. The sample in question was PBMCs, obtained 15 days after the yellow fever booster vaccination. The receptors here all came from a man aged 18 to 29 who received the YFV17D yellow fever vaccine. The CDR3 runs from the conserved cysteine through the conserved F or W. D genes are given only for firm matches. Some rows have no size entry. The others give once, few or many, or a class for an expanded clone.

size: few
D: -
V: TRBV4-1
length: 14
J: TRBJ1-1
DNA: TGCGCCAGCACAATTTTATGGGAGGACACTGAAGCTTTCTTT
CDR3: CASTILWEDTEAFF

size: many
D: -
V: TRBV5-5
length: 15
J: TRBJ2-5
DNA: TGTGCCAGCAGCTTGGGAGAGACAGGATATCTGGCCCAGTACTTC
CDR3: CASSLGETGYLAQYF

size: many
D: -
V: TRBV6-5
length: 11
J: TRBJ1-6
DNA: TGTGCCAGCAGAGGTAACTCACCCCTCCACTTT
CDR3: CASRGNSPLHF

size: few
D: -
V: TRBV5-4
length: 12
J: TRBJ2-7
DNA: TGTGCCAGCAAGGCAGATACCTACGAGCAGTACTTC
CDR3: CASKADTYEQYF

size: many
D: -
V: TRBV6-5
length: 14
J: TRBJ1-2
DNA: TGTGCCAGCAGTTACGAGGGGCAGAGGACTGGCTACACCTTC
CDR3: CASSYEGQRTGYTF

size: many
D: -
V: TRBV12-3/TRBV12-4
length: 15
J: TRBJ2-7
DNA: TGTGCCAGCAGTTTTTCCAGCCACACATCCTACGAGCAGTACTTC
CDR3: CASSFSSHTSYEQYF

size: -
D: TRBD2
V: TRBV12-3/TRBV12-4
length: 16
J: TRBJ2-3
DNA: TGTGCCAGCAGTTTCCTAGCGGGGGGCATAACAGATACGCAGTATTTT
CDR3: CASSFLAGGITDTQYF

size: -
D: -
V: TRBV6-5
length: 14
J: TRBJ1-1
DNA: TGTGCCAGCACCCAATGGAAAGGGGGGGCTGAAGCTTTCTTT
CDR3: CASTQWKGGAEAFF

size: many
D: -
V: TRBV15
length: 14
J: TRBJ2-4
DNA: TGTGCCACCAGCAGAGAAGGGACGGTATACATTCAGTACTTC
CDR3: CATSREGTVYIQYF

size: many
D: TRBD1
V: TRBV5-1
length: 14
J: TRBJ1-1
DNA: TGCGCCAGCAGGGAACAGGGGGATAGCACTGAAGCTTTCTTT
CDR3: CASREQGDSTEAFF

size: few
D: -
V: TRBV12-3/TRBV12-4
length: 13
J: TRBJ1-1
DNA: TGTGCCAGCGGAAGGCCGGACATAACTGAAGCTTTCTTT
CDR3: CASGRPDITEAFF

size: -
D: TRBD2
V: TRBV4-2
length: 16
J: TRBJ2-2
DNA: TGTGCCAGCAGCCAATTTGGGACTAGAGACACCGGGGAGCTGTTTTTT
CDR3: CASSQFGTRDTGELFF

size: many
D: TRBD1
V: TRBV7-2
length: 14
J: TRBJ2-3
DNA: TGTGCCAGCAGCGGACAGGGGGCCTCAGATACGCAGTATTTT
CDR3: CASSGQGASDTQYF

size: -
D: -
V: TRBV9
length: 14
J: TRBJ2-3
DNA: TGTGCCAGCAGCGTCCAGTCCAACACAGATACGCAGTATTTT
CDR3: CASSVQSNTDTQYF

size: many
D: TRBD1
V: TRBV7-2
length: 16
J: TRBJ1-4
DNA: TGTGCCAGCAGCTTCCAGGGGGCGCTTACTAATGAAAAACTGTTTTTT
CDR3: CASSFQGALTNEKLFF

size: -
D: TRBD1
V: TRBV5-1
length: 16
J: TRBJ1-2
DNA: TGCGCCAGCAGTTCGTTCCGGGACAGGGATACCTATGGCTACACCTTC
CDR3: CASSSFRDRDTYGYTF

size: -
D: TRBD1
V: TRBV6-5
length: 16
J: TRBJ1-2
DNA: TGTGCCAGCACCCGGACAGGGGGCGCATCTAACTATGGCTACACCTTC
CDR3: CASTRTGGASNYGYTF

size: many
D: -
V: TRBV6-1
length: 14
J: TRBJ1-1
DNA: TGTGCCAGCAGTGCGAGACAGGCCGACACTGAAGCTTTCTTT
CDR3: CASSARQADTEAFF

size: -
D: -
V: TRBV4-1
length: 13
J: TRBJ2-7
DNA: TGCGCCAGCAGCCAAGGTCCGTCCTACGAGCAGTACTTC
CDR3: CASSQGPSYEQYF

size: -
D: -
V: TRBV10-1
length: 14
J: TRBJ1-2
DNA: TGCGCCAGCATCGACAGAATCTCTAACTATGGCTACACCTTC
CDR3: CASIDRISNYGYTF

size: few
D: TRBD1
V: TRBV2
length: 16
J: TRBJ1-5
DNA: TGTGCCAGCAGTGAAGCGCCGGGACAGGGATCAGGGCCCCAGCATTTT
CDR3: CASSEAPGQGSGPQHF

size: -
D: -
V: TRBV5-6
length: 13
J: TRBJ1-2
DNA: TGTGCCAGCAGCTTGTCAAGCGTTCGGGGCTACACCTTC
CDR3: CASSLSSVRGYTF

size: -
D: -
V: TRBV6-1
length: 14
J: TRBJ2-7
DNA: TGTGCCTCCTTGAGGGGGATGGGCGGCTACGAGCAGTACTTC
CDR3: CASLRGMGGYEQYF

size: few
D: -
V: TRBV4-1
length: 14
J: TRBJ1-6
DNA: TGCGCCAGCAGCCAAGGGCAGGTAAATTCACCCCTCCACTTT
CDR3: CASSQGQVNSPLHF

size: -
D: -
V: TRBV4-1
length: 12
J: TRBJ1-4
DNA: TGCGCCAGCAGCCGGGCGAACGAAAAACTGTTTTTT
CDR3: CASSRANEKLFF

size: few
D: -
V: TRBV27
length: 15
J: TRBJ1-2
DNA: TGTGCCACCGCGGCCAGGTTCGGGTTTGACTATGGCTACACCTTC
CDR3: CATAARFGFDYGYTF

size: many
D: -
V: TRBV11-2
length: 14
J: TRBJ2-3
DNA: TGTGCCAGCAGCCGAGACAGGTTCACAGATACGCAGTATTTT
CDR3: CASSRDRFTDTQYF